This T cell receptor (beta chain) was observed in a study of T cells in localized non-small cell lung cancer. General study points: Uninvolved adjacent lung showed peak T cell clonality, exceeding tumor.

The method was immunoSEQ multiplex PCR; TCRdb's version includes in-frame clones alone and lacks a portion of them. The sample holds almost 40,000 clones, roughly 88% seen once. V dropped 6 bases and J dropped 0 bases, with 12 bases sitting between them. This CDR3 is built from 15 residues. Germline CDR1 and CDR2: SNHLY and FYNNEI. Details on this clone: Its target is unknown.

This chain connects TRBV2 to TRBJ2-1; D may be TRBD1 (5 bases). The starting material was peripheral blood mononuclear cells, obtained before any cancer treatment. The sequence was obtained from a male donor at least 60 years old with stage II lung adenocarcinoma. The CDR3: CASSQDTRSYNEQFF. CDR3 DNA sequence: TGTGCCAGCAGCCAGGACACCCGCTCCTACAATGAGCAGTTCTTC.